This T cell receptor (beta chain) was observed in a study of CD8 T cell repertoires and HIV-1 epitope variants. Here immunoSEQ multiplex PCR was the method, and the copy in TCRdb shows in-frame clones only, minus some. The repertoire consists of about 1,900 clones, with roughly 71% occurring once and the leading ten covering 35% to 55%. Notes on this clone: Its target is not known.

Material: cultured CD8+ T cells derived from PBMCs. The TCR sequence derives from a male donor with HIV.

CDR3 region: CASSQDPMATDTQYF. Here the CDR3 DNA reads TGCGCCAGCAGCCAAGATCCCATGGCCACAGATACGCAGTATTTT. The chain carries TRBV4-1 and TRBJ2-3, with D uncertain. This CDR3 contains 15 residues. With 0 bases removed from V and 2 bases from J, the gap between germline ends came to 9 bases. Per the germline V gene, CDR1 is MGHRA and CDR2 is YSYEKL.